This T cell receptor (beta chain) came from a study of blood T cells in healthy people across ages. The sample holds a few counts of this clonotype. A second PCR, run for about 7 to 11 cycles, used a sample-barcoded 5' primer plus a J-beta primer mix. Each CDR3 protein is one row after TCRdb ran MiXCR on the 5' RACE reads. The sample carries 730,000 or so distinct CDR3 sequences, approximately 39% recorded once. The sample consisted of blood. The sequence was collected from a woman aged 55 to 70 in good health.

This CDR3 reads CASSQDGARTYEQYF. In nucleotides, the CDR3 is TGTGCCAGCAGCCAAGATGGGGCCAGGACCTACGAGCAGTACTTC. V gene TRBV3-1 combines with J gene TRBJ2-7; possible D gene TRBD1, 5 bases. The CDR3 has 15 residues. The germline gives CDR1 LGHDT, CDR2 YNNKEL (reference sequence). V was shortened by 0 bases and J by 2 bases, with 11 bases between the two germline ends.